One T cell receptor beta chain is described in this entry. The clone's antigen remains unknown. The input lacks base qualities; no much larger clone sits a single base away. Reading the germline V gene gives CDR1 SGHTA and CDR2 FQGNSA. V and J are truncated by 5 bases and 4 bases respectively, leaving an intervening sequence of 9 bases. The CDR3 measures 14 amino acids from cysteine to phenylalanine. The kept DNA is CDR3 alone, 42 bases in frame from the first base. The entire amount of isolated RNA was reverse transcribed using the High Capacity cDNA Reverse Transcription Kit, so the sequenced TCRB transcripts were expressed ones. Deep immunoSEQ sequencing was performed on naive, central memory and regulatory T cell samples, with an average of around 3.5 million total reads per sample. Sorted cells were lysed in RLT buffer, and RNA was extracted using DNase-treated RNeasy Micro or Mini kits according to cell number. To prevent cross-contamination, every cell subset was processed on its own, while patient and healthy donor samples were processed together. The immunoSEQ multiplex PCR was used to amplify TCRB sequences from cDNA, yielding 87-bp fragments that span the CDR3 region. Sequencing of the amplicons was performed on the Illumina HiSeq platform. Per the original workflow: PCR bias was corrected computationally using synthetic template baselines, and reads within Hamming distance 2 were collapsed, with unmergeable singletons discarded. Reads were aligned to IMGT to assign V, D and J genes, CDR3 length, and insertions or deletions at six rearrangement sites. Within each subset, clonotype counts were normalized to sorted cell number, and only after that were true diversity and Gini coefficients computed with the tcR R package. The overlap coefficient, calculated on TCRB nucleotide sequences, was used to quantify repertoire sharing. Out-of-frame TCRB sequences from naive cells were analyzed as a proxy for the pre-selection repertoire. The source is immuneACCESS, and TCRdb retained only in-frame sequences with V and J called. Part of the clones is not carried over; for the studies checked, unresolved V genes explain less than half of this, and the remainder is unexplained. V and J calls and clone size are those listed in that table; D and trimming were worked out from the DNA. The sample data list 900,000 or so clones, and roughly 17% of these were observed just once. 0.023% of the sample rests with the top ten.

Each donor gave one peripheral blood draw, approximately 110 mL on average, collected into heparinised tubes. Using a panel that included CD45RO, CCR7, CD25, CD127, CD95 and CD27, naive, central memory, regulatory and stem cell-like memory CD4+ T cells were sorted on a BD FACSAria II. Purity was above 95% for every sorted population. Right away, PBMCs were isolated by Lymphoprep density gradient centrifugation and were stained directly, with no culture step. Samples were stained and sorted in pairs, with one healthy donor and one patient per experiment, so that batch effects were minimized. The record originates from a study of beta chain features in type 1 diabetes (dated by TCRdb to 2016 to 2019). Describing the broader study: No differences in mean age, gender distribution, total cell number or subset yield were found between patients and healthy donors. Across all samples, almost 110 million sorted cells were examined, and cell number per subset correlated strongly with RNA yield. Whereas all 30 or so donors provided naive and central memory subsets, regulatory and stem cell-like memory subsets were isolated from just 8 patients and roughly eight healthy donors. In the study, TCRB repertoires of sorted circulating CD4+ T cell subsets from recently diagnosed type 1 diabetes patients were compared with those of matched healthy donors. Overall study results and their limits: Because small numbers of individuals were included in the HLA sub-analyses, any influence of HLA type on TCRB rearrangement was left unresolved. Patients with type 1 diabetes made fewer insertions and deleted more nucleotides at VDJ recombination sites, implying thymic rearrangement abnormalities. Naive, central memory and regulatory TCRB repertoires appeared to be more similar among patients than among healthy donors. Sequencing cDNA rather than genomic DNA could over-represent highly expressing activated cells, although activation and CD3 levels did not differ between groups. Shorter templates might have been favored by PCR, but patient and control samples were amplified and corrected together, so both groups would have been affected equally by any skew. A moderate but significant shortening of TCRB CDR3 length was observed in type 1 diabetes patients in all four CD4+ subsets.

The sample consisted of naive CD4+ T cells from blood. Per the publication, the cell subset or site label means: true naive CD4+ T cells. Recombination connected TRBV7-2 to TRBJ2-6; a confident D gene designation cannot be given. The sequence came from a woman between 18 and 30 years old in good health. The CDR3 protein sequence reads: CASSTTDGANVLTF. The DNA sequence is TGTGCCAGCAGCACGACTGACGGGGCCAACGTCCTGACTTTC. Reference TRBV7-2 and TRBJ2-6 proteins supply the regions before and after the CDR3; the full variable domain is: GAGVSQSPSNKVTEKGKDVELRCDPISGHTALYWYRQSLGQGLEFLIYFQGNSAPDKSGLPSDRFSAERTGGSVSTLTIQRTQQEDSAVYLCASSTTDGANVLTFGAGSRLTVL.